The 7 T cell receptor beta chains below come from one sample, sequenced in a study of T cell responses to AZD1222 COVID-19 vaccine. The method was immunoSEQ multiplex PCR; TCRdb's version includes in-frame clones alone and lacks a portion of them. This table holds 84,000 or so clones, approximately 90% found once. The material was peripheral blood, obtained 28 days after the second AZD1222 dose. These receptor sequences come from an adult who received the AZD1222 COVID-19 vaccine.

The CDR3 loop reads CASRLAGNTGELFF. The CDR3 DNA reads as TGTGCCAGCAGGCTGGCAGGTAACACCGGGGAGCTGTTTTTT. V gene TRBV9 combines with J gene TRBJ2-2; no clear D gene. The CDR3 contains 14 residues. The V and J ends lost 5 bases and 2 bases respectively, with 10 bases between them. CDR1 and CDR2 (germline): SGDLS, YYNGEE.

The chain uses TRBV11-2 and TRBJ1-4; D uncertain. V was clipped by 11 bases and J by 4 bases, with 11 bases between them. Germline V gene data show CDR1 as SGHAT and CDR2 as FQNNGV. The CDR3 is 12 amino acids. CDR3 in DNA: TGTGCCTCCGCGGGCCGTAATGAAAAACTGTTTTTT. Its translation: CASAGRNEKLFF.

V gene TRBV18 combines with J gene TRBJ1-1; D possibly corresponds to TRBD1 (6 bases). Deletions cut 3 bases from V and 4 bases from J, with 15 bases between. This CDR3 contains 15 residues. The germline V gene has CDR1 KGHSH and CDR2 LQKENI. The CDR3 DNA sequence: TGTGCCAGCTCACCGGCCCAGGGGTGGGGCACTGAAGCTTTCTTT. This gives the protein CASSPAQGWGTEAFF.

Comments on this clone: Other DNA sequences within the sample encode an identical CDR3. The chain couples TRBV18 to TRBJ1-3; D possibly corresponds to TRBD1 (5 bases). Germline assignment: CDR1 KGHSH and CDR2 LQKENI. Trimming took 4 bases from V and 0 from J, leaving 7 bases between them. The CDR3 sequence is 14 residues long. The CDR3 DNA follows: TGTGCCAGCTCACTCGACAGCTCTGGAAACACCATATATTTT. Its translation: CASSLDSSGNTIYF. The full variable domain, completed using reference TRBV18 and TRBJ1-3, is NAGVMQNPRHLVRRRGQEARLRCSPMKGHSHVYWYRQLPEEGLKFMVYLQKENIIDESGMPKERFSAEFPKEGPSILRIQQVVRGDSAAYFCASSLDSSGNTIYFGEGSWLTVV.

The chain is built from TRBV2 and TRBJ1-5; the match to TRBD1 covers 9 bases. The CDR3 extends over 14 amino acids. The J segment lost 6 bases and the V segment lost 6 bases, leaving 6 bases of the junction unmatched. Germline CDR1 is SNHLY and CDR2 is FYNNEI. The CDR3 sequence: CASREGDRVQPQHF. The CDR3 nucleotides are TGTGCCAGCAGGGAGGGGGACAGGGTTCAGCCCCAGCATTTT.

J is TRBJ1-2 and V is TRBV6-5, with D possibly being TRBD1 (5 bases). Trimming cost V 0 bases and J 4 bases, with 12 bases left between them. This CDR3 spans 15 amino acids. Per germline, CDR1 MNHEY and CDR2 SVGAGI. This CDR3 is CASSYSPTGSYGYTF. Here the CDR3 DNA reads TGTGCCAGCAGTTACTCGCCAACAGGAAGCTATGGCTACACCTTC.

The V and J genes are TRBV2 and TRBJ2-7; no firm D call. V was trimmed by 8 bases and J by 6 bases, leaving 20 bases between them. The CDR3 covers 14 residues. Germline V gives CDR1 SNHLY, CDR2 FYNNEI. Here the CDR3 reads CASRHPPPDIEQYF. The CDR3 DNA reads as TGTGCCAGCCGACATCCCCCCCCCGATATCGAGCAGTACTTC.